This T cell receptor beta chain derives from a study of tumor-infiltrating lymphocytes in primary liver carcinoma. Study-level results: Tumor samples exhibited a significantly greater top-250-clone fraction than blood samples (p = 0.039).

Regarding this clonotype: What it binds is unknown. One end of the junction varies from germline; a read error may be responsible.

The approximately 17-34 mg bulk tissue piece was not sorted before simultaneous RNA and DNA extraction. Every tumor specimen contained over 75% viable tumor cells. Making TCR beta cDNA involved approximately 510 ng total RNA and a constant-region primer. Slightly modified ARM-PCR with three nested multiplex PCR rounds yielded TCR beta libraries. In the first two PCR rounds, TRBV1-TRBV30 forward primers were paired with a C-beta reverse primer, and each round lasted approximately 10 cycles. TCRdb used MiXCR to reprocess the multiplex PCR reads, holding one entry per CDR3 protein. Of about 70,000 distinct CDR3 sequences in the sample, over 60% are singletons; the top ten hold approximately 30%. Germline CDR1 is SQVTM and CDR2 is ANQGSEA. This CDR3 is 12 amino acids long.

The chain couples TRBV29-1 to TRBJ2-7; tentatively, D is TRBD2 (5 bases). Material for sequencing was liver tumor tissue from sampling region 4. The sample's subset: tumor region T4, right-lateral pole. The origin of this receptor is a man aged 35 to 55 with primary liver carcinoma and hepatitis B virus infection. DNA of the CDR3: TGCAGCTCATGGCTGAATTCGGGAAAGCAGTACTTT. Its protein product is CSSWLNSGKQYF.